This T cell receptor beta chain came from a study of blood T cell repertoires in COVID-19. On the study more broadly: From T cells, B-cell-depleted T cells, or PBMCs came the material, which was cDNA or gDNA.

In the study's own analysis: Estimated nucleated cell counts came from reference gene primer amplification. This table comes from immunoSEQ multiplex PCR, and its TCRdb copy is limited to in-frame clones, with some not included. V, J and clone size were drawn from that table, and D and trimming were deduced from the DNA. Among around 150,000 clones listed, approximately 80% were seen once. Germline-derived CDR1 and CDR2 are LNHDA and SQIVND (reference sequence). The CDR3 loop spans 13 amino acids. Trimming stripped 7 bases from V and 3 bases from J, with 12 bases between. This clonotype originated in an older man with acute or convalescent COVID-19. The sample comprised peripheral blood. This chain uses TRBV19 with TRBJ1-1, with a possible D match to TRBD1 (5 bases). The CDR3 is CASKPGLHTEAFF. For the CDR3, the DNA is TGTGCCAGTAAACCAGGGCTGCACACTGAAGCTTTCTTT.